A selection of T cell receptor beta chains follows, all from one sample in a study of T cell responses to AZD1222 COVID-19 vaccine. Generated by immunoSEQ multiplex PCR, the TCRdb table keeps only in-frame clones and is missing some. The top ten hold 0.7% to 0.9% of the sample, which has approximately 150,000 clones, more than 85% seen once. Specimen: peripheral blood, collected on day 0 of AZD1222 vaccination. Source of these receptors: an adult in good health. CDR3s include the opening cysteine and the closing phenylalanine or tryptophan. Each record gives: V gene, J gene, CDR3 protein.

V: TRBV27
J: TRBJ2-7
CDR3: CASSEITGPYEQYF

V: TRBV30
J: TRBJ1-1
CDR3: CAWSVPGEDTEAFF

V: TRBV7-9
J: TRBJ1-1
CDR3: CASSSGQFLTVPLITEAFF

V: TRBV11-2
J: TRBJ1-4
CDR3: CASSLTGGWSTNEKLFF

V: TRBV10-1
J: TRBJ1-6
CDR3: CASSESGPHCPYNSPLHF

V: TRBV5-4
J: TRBJ1-4
CDR3: CASSLATNEKLFF

V: TRBV6-5
J: TRBJ2-2
CDR3: CASSLDGQGTGELFF

V: TRBV19
J: TRBJ1-4
CDR3: CASSNSGTGGDEKLFF

V: TRBV29-1
J: TRBJ1-2
CDR3: CSVEKQLVYGYTF

V: TRBV7-9
J: TRBJ1-4
CDR3: CASSRQGSNEKLFF

V: TRBV5-1
J: TRBJ1-2
CDR3: CASSLEGQSYGYTF

V: TRBV28
J: TRBJ1-6
CDR3: CASSQTYSPLHF

V: TRBV6-5
J: TRBJ2-1
CDR3: CASSYSSSGPYNEQFF

V: TRBV7-2
J: TRBJ2-5
CDR3: CASSLSWGEAETQYF

V: TRBV5-1
J: TRBJ1-2
CDR3: CASSAPGTDNYGYTF

V: TRBV11-2
J: TRBJ2-3
CDR3: CASSPTSGGANTQYF

V: TRBV11-3
J: TRBJ1-4
CDR3: CASSLDGILTNEKLFF

V: TRBV28
J: TRBJ1-2
CDR3: CASRAGGGDGYTF

V: TRBV18
J: TRBJ2-7
CDR3: CASGRGQGAYEQYF

V: TRBV15
J: TRBJ1-3
CDR3: CATSRDRFGGSGNTIYF

V: TRBV6-5
J: TRBJ1-1
CDR3: CASKTGGIAEAFF

V: TRBV5-8
J: TRBJ1-6
CDR3: CASSPGQGSSSYNSPLHF

V: TRBV7-9
J: TRBJ2-1
CDR3: CASSRTGDEQFF

V: TRBV28
J: TRBJ1-2
CDR3: CASSSLSGGLYGYTF

V: TRBV7-2
J: TRBJ2-7
CDR3: CASSLLGSSYEQYF

V: TRBV3-1/TRBV3-2
J: TRBJ1-1
CDR3: CASSQDPYTETGTFHEAFF

V: TRBV3-1/TRBV3-2
J: TRBJ1-2
CDR3: CASSPGTGAYGYTF

V: TRBV5-1
J: TRBJ1-3
CDR3: CASSLTPSSGNTIYF

V: TRBV2
J: TRBJ1-2
CDR3: CASRPDGAANYGYTF

V: TRBV19
J: TRBJ2-3
CDR3: CASSIEGGTDTQYF

V: TRBV19
J: TRBJ2-7
CDR3: CASSRTGVTYEQYF

V: TRBV5-1
J: TRBJ1-3
CDR3: CASSQDSFGNTIYF

V: TRBV6-5
J: TRBJ1-2
CDR3: CASYEWGEDGYTF

V: TRBV5-1
J: TRBJ2-1
CDR3: CASSTGQGAYNEQFF

V: TRBV30
J: TRBJ2-7
CDR3: CAWSNSYEQYF

V: TRBV10-3
J: TRBJ2-5
CDR3: CAISGQGLETQYF

V: TRBV5-4
J: TRBJ2-3
CDR3: CASSLDAGGLPDTQYF

V: TRBV30
J: TRBJ2-7
CDR3: CAWSLGGSYEQYF

V: TRBV2
J: TRBJ2-4
CDR3: CASTGTGGDIQYF

V: TRBV9
J: TRBJ2-3
CDR3: CASSGPGQGYDTQYF

V: TRBV3-1/TRBV3-2
J: TRBJ2-7
CDR3: CASGPPNYEQYF